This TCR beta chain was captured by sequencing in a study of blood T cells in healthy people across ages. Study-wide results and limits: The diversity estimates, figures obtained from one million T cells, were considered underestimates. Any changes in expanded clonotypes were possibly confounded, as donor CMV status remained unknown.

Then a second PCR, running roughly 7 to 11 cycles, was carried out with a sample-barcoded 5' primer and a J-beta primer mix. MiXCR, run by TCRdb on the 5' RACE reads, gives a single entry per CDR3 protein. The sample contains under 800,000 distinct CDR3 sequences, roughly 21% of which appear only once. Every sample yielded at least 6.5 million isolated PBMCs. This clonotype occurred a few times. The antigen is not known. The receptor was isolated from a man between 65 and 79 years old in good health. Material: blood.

CDR3 region: CASSEPSGPSYNEQFF. Here the CDR3 DNA reads TGTGCCAGCAGTGAACCGAGCGGCCCCTCCTACAATGAGCAGTTCTTC. This chain uses TRBV2 with TRBJ2-1; D is perhaps TRBD2 (5 bases). CDR1 and CDR2 from the germline V gene are SNHLY and FYNNEI. The CDR3 totals 16 residues. Trimming cost V 2 bases and J 0 bases, with 11 bases left between them.